A selection of T cell receptor beta chains follows, all from one sample in a study of high-grade serous ovarian cancer treatment subgroups. Sequenced by immunoSEQ multiplex PCR; TCRdb stores in-frame clones only, minus some. The data contain nearly 8,000 clones, approximately 72% of them singletons. Sequencing was carried out using tumor tissue. The source of these receptors is a human donor with high-grade serous ovarian cancer. Each CDR3 is given with its conserved first and last residue. D genes are given only for firm matches. Size tells how often a clone was seen (once, few, many) or the class of an expanded clone, and some rows leave it out.

NA	TRBV7-3	NA	TRBJ1-1	TGTGCCACCGACCTCGGAGCCCCCCAGGGGGCTTTCTTT	CATDLGAPQGAFF
NA	TRBV27	NA	TRBJ2-7	TGTGCCAGCAGCCCGACAGTCAGCTACGAGCAGTACTTC	CASSPTVSYEQYF
medium-sized	TRBV7-9	TRBD1	TRBJ2-7	TGTGCCAGCAGCCCCGTAACCGGGACAGGGGGCTACGAGCAGTACTTC	CASSPVTGTGGYEQYF
NA	TRBV4-1	TRBD2	TRBJ2-7	TGCGCCAGCAGCCAAGCGCCGGGACTAGCGGGAGGGCCCACAGGGGACGAGCAGTACTTC	CASSQAPGLAGGPTGDEQYF
NA	TRBV30	NA	TRBJ2-1	TGTGCCTGGAAGGTCAATGAGCAGTTCTTC	CAWKVNEQFF
NA	TRBV19	NA	TRBJ2-7	TGTGCCAGCCGGGACTCAAACTCCTACGAGCAGTACTTC	CASRDSNSYEQYF
NA	TRBV7-9	TRBD2	TRBJ2-3	TGTGCCAGCAGTCTCACGCTCGGGATATTAGCGGGAGGAGCGGATACGCAGTATTTT	CASSLTLGILAGGADTQYF
few	TRBV7-2	NA	TRBJ2-7	TGTGCCAGCAGCCCTCTCCCGGGCCGCTCGGGGCAGTACTTC	CASSPLPGRSGQYF
NA	TRBV25-1	TRBD1	TRBJ1-4	TGTGCCAGCAGTGTCCTGGACAGGGCGGGGGAAAAACTGTTTTTT	CASSVLDRAGEKLFF
NA	TRBV7-2	TRBD1	TRBJ2-7	TGTGCCAGCAGCTTAGTGGGACAGGGGGCCTACGAGCAGTACTTC	CASSLVGQGAYEQYF
NA	TRBV5-1	TRBD2	TRBJ2-1	TGCGCCAGCAGCACACTAGCGGGGACCAACAATGAGCAGTTCTTC	CASSTLAGTNNEQFF
NA	TRBV9	TRBD1	TRBJ1-2	TGTGCCAGCAGCGTAGGGACAGGGAGGGTTAGCTATGGCTACACCTTC	CASSVGTGRVSYGYTF
once	TRBV15	NA	TRBJ2-6	TGTGCCACCAGCTGGAGGACGGGATTCGCCTCTGGGGCCAACGTCCTGACTTTC	CATSWRTGFASGANVLTF
NA	TRBV19	TRBD1	TRBJ2-7	TGTGCCAGTAGTATAGCTGGGACAGGAGTTTCCTACGAGCAGTACTTC	CASSIAGTGVSYEQYF
NA	TRBV6-6	NA	TRBJ2-6	TGTGCCAGCAGTGTAAGACCCGCCGGGGCCAACGTCCTGACTTTC	CASSVRPAGANVLTF
NA	TRBV6-5	NA	TRBJ2-7	TGTGCCAGCAGCCACCTCCGCGGGGCCCGCTACGAGCAGTACTTC	CASSHLRGARYEQYF
NA	TRBV4-2	TRBD2	TRBJ2-1	TGTGCCAGCAGCCAAGTTAGCGGGATTCGAAATGAGCAGTTCTTC	CASSQVSGIRNEQFF
NA	TRBV25-1	TRBD1	TRBJ2-5	TGTGCCAGCAGTGAGCCCGGGACAGGGGGCGCGAAGACCCAGTACTTC	CASSEPGTGGAKTQYF
NA	TRBV28	TRBD1	TRBJ1-6	TGTGCCAGCATCTCGGGACAGGGTTATTCACCCCTCCACTTT	CASISGQGYSPLHF
NA	TRBV18	NA	TRBJ2-5	TGTGCCAGCTCACCAGGGTACCAAGAGACCCAGTACTTC	CASSPGYQETQYF
few	TRBV9	NA	TRBJ1-2	TGTGCCAGCAGCGTAGACGTGCAAACGTCAAACTATGGCTACACCTTC	CASSVDVQTSNYGYTF
NA	TRBV9	TRBD1	TRBJ1-5	TGTGCCAGCAGCGAGGGGACAGGTTTTCATAGCAATCAGCCCCAGCATTTT	CASSEGTGFHSNQPQHF
NA	TRBV7-9	TRBD1	TRBJ1-4	TGTGCCAGCAGCACAGCCGGGACAGGGGATGAAAAACTGTTTTTT	CASSTAGTGDEKLFF
NA	TRBV27	TRBD2	TRBJ2-7	TGTGCCAGCAGTTTCGGTGGGGGGCAACTAGCGGGAATTACGGGTGAGCAGTACTTC	CASSFGGGQLAGITGEQYF
NA	TRBV19	TRBD1	TRBJ1-1	TGTGCCAGTAGTATTCGACAGGGTCTCGAAGCTTTCTTT	CASSIRQGLEAFF
NA	TRBV29-1	TRBD2	TRBJ2-7	TGCAGCGTGGGGGGGTATGAGCAGTACTTC	CSVGGYEQYF
NA	TRBV5-1	NA	TRBJ1-1	TGCGCCAGCACCCTATGGGGGGGTCAAGCTCCGAACACTGAAGCTTTCTTT	CASTLWGGQAPNTEAFF
few	TRBV4-3	NA	TRBJ2-1	TGCGCCAGCAGCCAAGGGTTGGAGTGGGGGTACAATGAGCAGTTCTTC	CASSQGLEWGYNEQFF
NA	TRBV5-4	NA	TRBJ2-7	TGTGCCAGCAGCCAGACCCCGACCTCCTACGAGCAGTACTTC	CASSQTPTSYEQYF
few	TRBV2	TRBD1	TRBJ2-7	TGTGCCAGCAGGGACAGGGGGGACGAGCAGTACTTC	CASRDRGDEQYF
few	TRBV28	TRBD1	TRBJ1-1	TGTGCCAGCAGCCAGGGGGGATACACTGAAGCTTTCTTT	CASSQGGYTEAFF
NA	TRBV10-3	NA	TRBJ2-7	TGTGCCAGCAGCCCGCAGGGCCGTGGCACCTTTCGTATGTACGAGCAGTACTTC	CASSPQGRGTFRMYEQYF
once	TRBV7-3	NA	TRBJ1-1	TGTGCCAGCAGCGCGGGACCCCCTGAAGCTTTCTTT	CASSAGPPEAFF
NA	TRBV7-9	NA	TRBJ2-7	TGTGCCAGCAGCTTACCGAAAGTAGGGGAGCAGTACTTC	CASSLPKVGEQYF
NA	TRBV6-5	TRBD2	TRBJ2-7	TGTGCCAGCAGTCCGATACTAGCGGGAGACGAGCAGTACTTC	CASSPILAGDEQYF
NA	TRBV27	TRBD2	TRBJ2-1	TGTGCCAGCAGTAACCCGGGACTAGCGGGAGTTGAGCAGTTCTTC	CASSNPGLAGVEQFF
few	TRBV19	TRBD1	TRBJ1-1	TGTGCCAGTAGTGTAGGACAGGCTGGTGCTGAAGCTTTCTTT	CASSVGQAGAEAFF
NA	TRBV7-9	TRBD1	TRBJ1-1	TGTGCCAGCAGCCCCAGACAGGGGAGGGAAGCTTTCTTT	CASSPRQGREAFF
NA	TRBV7-9	NA	TRBJ1-1	TGTGCCAGCAGCTTAGGGTCAGGGCTCGGGGCTGAAGCTTTCTTT	CASSLGSGLGAEAFF
NA	TRBV30	NA	TRBJ1-2	TGTGCCTGGAGTTTTAACTATGGCTACACCTTC	CAWSFNYGYTF
NA	TRBV28	NA	TRBJ2-1	TGTGCCAGCACTTCGGGACCTTCCTACAATGAGCAGTTCTTC	CASTSGPSYNEQFF
NA	TRBV27	TRBD2	TRBJ2-1	TGTGCCAGCAGTCCCCCGGGAGGGGAGCAGTTCTTC	CASSPPGGEQFF
NA	TRBV28	NA	TRBJ2-3	TGTGCCAGCAGGGCCACAGATACGCAGTATTTT	CASRATDTQYF
NA	TRBV28	TRBD1	TRBJ2-5	TGTGCCAGCAGGCACCTCGGACAGGTTCAAGAGACCCAGTACTTC	CASRHLGQVQETQYF
NA	TRBV6-5	NA	TRBJ1-5	TGTGCCAGCAGCCTAGAGCAATCGAGTCAGCCCCAGCATTTT	CASSLEQSSQPQHF
NA	TRBV5-4	NA	TRBJ1-3	TGTGCCAGCAGCTTGGTGCGGACAGAGAGCTCTGGAAACACCATATATTTT	CASSLVRTESSGNTIYF
NA	TRBV4-3	TRBD2	TRBJ2-1	TGCGCCAGCAGCCATCCGACTAGCGGGAGCTCCTACAATGAGCAGTTCTTC	CASSHPTSGSSYNEQFF
NA	TRBV7-8	NA	TRBJ1-1	TGTGCCAGCAGCTCAAGAGAACAGGGTGAAGCTTTCTTT	CASSSREQGEAFF
NA	TRBV19	TRBD1	TRBJ1-5	TGTGCCAGCACCTCTCCGGGACAGGGTTATCAGCCCCAGCATTTT	CASTSPGQGYQPQHF
NA	TRBV6-5	NA	TRBJ2-7	TGTGCCAGCAGTTCGTACTCCTACGAGCAGTACTTC	CASSSYSYEQYF
NA	TRBV4-2	NA	TRBJ2-7	TGTGCCAGCAGCCAGACCCCGACCTCCTACGAGCAGTACTTC	CASSQTPTSYEQYF